This T cell receptor beta chain was recorded in a study of blood T cell repertoires in COVID-19. The CDR3 is 14 residues long. V was clipped by 6 bases and J by 0 bases; unmatched bases: 2. Germline V gene lookup returns CDR1 ENHRY and CDR2 SYGVKD. Clones were sequenced by immunoSEQ multiplex PCR, and TCRdb holds only the in-frame ones, with some missing. The top ten hold roughly 3.9% of the sample, which has around 60,000 clones, approximately 88% seen once. The chain links TRBV10-3 to TRBJ1-1; 9 bases are a match to TRBD1. Sequences were obtained from peripheral blood. The source is a man aged 45-60 years with active COVID-19. The chain's CDR3 is CAIRDRGLNTEAFF. The CDR3 bases are TGTGCCATCAGGGACAGGGGACTGAACACTGAAGCTTTCTTT.